This TCR beta chain was sequenced during a study of blood T cell repertoires in COVID-19. Across the study: The origin of the acute and convalescent COVID-19 samples was the United States, Italy and Spain. T cells, B-cell-depleted T cells, or PBMCs provided the cDNA or gDNA that served as material.

Authors' analysis steps: Nucleated cell number was recorded as an estimate derived from reference gene primer amplification. Libraries were prepared by immunoSEQ multiplex PCR; TCRdb keeps only in-frame clonotypes and omits some of them. V and J calls plus clone size are reproduced from that table; the DNA served to infer D and trimming. The data contain tens of thousands of clones, roughly four fifths of them singletons. This clone turned up a few times. This TCR derives from a human donor in a cohort sampled during active COVID-19. Sequenced input: peripheral blood.

CDR3 region: CASSEGARNQPQHF. For the CDR3, the DNA is TGCGCCAGCAGCGAAGGGGCAAGAAATCAGCCCCAGCATTTT. The chain combines TRBV4-1 with TRBJ1-5; D might be TRBD1 (5 bases). Germline CDR1 is MGHRA and CDR2 is YSYEKL. This CDR3 is 14 amino acids long. Between the trimmed V and J ends, which lost 5 bases and 4 bases, there was a span of 12 bases.